Each of the 8 T cell receptor beta chains below was sequenced from the same sample in a study of chemoradiotherapy in HPV16-positive cancers. TCRdb's copy holds only in-frame clones and misses some; the assay was immunoSEQ multiplex PCR. The sample shows roughly 23,000 clones, 92% of them seen only once. The material sequenced was blood, taken from a patient who underwent chemoradiotherapy. All receptors derive from a human donor with HPV-associated anogenital cancer.

This chain joins TRBV23-1 and TRBJ2-7; D might be TRBD1 (6 bases). TRBV23-1 is assigned to the ORF class and has an uncertain function. Trimming pared 6 bases from V and 6 bases from J, leaving 15 bases between. The CDR3 is 13 residues long. The CDR3 protein is CASSQGQFSEQYF. In DNA form, the CDR3 reads TGCGCCAGCAGCCAAGGACAGTTTTCCGAGCAGTACTTC.

V and J are TRBV18 and TRBJ2-7; D remains ambiguous. The germline gives CDR1 KGHSH, CDR2 LQKENI. This CDR3 is 11 amino acids long. V was trimmed by 2 bases and J by 5 bases, leaving 4 bases between them. CDR3 loop: CASSPANEQYF. The DNA for the CDR3 is TGTGCCAGCTCACCAGCGAACGAGCAGTACTTC.

The chain is built from TRBV2 and TRBJ2-1, with D uncertain. This CDR3 has 13 residues. The germline V gene encodes CDR1 SNHLY and CDR2 FYNNEI. V gave up 3 bases and J gave up 5 bases, with 8 bases separating them. DNA of the CDR3: TGTGCCAGCAGTGAGCGCAGGAACAATGAGCAGTTCTTC. Amino acid sequence: CASSERRNNEQFF.

The V gene is TRBV9, the J gene TRBJ1-1; D is undetermined. Germline assignment: CDR1 SGDLS and CDR2 YYNGEE. The CDR3 is made up of 16 amino acids. V was pared by 0 bases and J by 4 bases, with 16 bases between. The CDR3 sequence is CASSVVSRVVGTEAFF. DNA for the CDR3: TGTGCCAGCAGCGTAGTTTCAAGGGTAGTCGGCACTGAAGCTTTCTTT.

This clone was observed a handful of times. V is TRBV6-1 and J is TRBJ1-1; perhaps TRBD1 as D (5 bases). Trimming left V 4 bases short and J 2 bases short, with 14 bases between. CDR1 and CDR2 from the germline V gene are MNHNS and SASEGT. This CDR3 spans 15 amino acids. The CDR3: CASSVGPYGNTEAFF. CDR3 sequence (DNA): TGTGCCAGCAGTGTGGGACCCTACGGTAACACTGAAGCTTTCTTT.

J is TRBJ1-2 and V is TRBV2, with 7 bases lining up with TRBD1. V was clipped by 3 bases and J by 8 bases; unmatched bases: 6. The germline gives CDR1 SNHLY, CDR2 FYNNEI. This CDR3 has 13 amino acids. The CDR3 spells CASSETGYGGYTF. CDR3 coding DNA: TGTGCCAGCAGTGAGACAGGGTATGGCGGCTACACCTTC.

The V gene is TRBV10-2, the J gene TRBJ2-2; 8 nucleotides align to TRBD2. Germline CDR1 and CDR2: WSHSY and SAAADI. CDR3 length equals 16 residues. The V gene end was trimmed by 7 bases and the J gene end by 5 bases; junction bases not matched to a gene: 12. CDR3 region: CASKPGGDPRTGELFF. The CDR3, as DNA: TGCGCCAGCAAACCCGGGGGGGACCCGAGAACCGGGGAGCTGTTTTTT.

V usage is TRBV5-4 and J usage is TRBJ2-7, with 12 bases matching TRBD1. The CDR3 is made up of 15 amino acids. V shed 2 bases and J 2 bases; nucleotides not matched to a gene: 2. The germline gives CDR1 SGHNT, CDR2 YYREEE (reference sequence). CDR3 amino acids: CASSFGDRGPYEQYF. The CDR3 nucleotides read TGTGCCAGCAGCTTCGGGGACAGGGGGCCCTACGAGCAGTACTTC. The variable domain in full, completed from reference TRBV5-4 and TRBJ2-7, reads ETGVTQSPTHLIKTRGQQVTLRCSSQSGHNTVSWYQQALGQGPQFIFQYYREEENGRGNFPPRFSGLQFPNYSSELNVNALELDDSALYLCASSFGDRGPYEQYFGPGTRLTVT.